This T cell receptor (beta chain) was observed in a study of cytomegalovirus exposure and HLA in healthy donors. The PCR ran on 60 Vbeta and 13 Jbeta primers. The data were produced by immunoSEQ multiplex PCR, yet TCRdb's version contains in-frame clones alone and is incomplete. The sample lists under 250,000 clones; around 76% were seen once. Note on this clone: Antigen unknown.

This CDR3 spans 17 amino acids. J was trimmed by 2 bases and V by 3 bases; bases with no gene match: 8. Germline V CDR1 and CDR2: SEHNR, FQNEAQ (reference sequence). General study results and limits: One variant, a missense change in DCLRE1C, was linked in a later analysis to TCR beta V- and J-gene trimming. A likely sequencing artifact accounted for one observed cluster of highly shared sequence variants.

The clonotype comes from a man between 18 and 29 years old in good health and CMV-seronegative. The rearrangement links TRBV7-9 to TRBJ2-3; 10 bases agree with TRBD1. The sequenced material came from PBMCs. This chain's CDR3 is CASSFGDRGVYTDTQYF. For the CDR3, the DNA is TGTGCCAGCAGCTTTGGGGACAGGGGAGTCTACACAGATACGCAGTATTTT.